This TCR beta chain was sequenced in a study of Ad26.COV2.S vaccination and SARS-CoV-2 variants. Study in general: Donor had been placed in the Ad26.COV2.S arm of the COV1001 trial.

V was cut by 3 bases and J by 6 bases, with 13 bases left in between. The germline CDR1 and CDR2 sequences are SGHTA and FQGNSA. The CDR3 runs to 14 residues. The sample's treatment: 15 to 20 received Ad26.COV2.S at low or high dose, single or two shots; roughly five received placebo; per-sample allocation not given. The study sampled participants on day 63 after the first vaccine or placebo injection. Method: immunoSEQ multiplex PCR; TCRdb's copy keeps in-frame clones and lacks some. The table shows approximately 400,000 clones, with 83% occurring only once. The sample here was peripheral blood, taken in a trial of Ad26.COV2.S vaccine versus placebo. This clonotype was sampled from a person aged 18 to 65 who received the Ad26.COV2.S COVID-19 vaccine or a placebo. J is TRBJ2-3 and V is TRBV7-2; D remains unclear. DNA for the CDR3: TGTGCCAGCAGCTTGGCGGACCCGACGGATACGCAGTATTTT. Its protein is CASSLADPTDTQYF.